Listed below are T cell receptor beta chains from one sample, sequenced in a study of cytomegalovirus exposure and HLA in healthy donors. Clones were read by immunoSEQ multiplex PCR, and TCRdb kept only the in-frame ones, dropping some. The sample includes 100,000 to 150,000 clones, about 76% seen only once; the top ten take about 0.76%. The sequencing input was PBMCs. These receptor sequences come from a man aged 18 to 30 in good health and CMV-seronegative. Both conserved end residues are part of each CDR3. The D gene is left open where the match is weak. Not all rows give a size; the values are once, few, many and, for expanded clones, a class.

d_call clone_size j_call v_call cdr3_aa cdr3_nt
TRBD1 - TRBJ2-7 TRBV7-9 CASSPRTGSSYEQYF TGTGCCAGCAGCCCCCGGACAGGGAGCTCCTACGAGCAGTACTTC
TRBD2 - TRBJ2-3 TRBV5-4 CASSLRGGNTDTQYF TGTGCCAGCAGCTTGCGGGGGGGGAACACAGATACGCAGTATTTT
TRBD1 - TRBJ1-2 TRBV27 CASRTHGTGYNYGYTF TGTGCCAGCAGAACCCACGGGACAGGGTACAACTATGGCTACACCTTC
TRBD1 - TRBJ1-1 TRBV4-3 CASSRGTGVNTEAFF TGCGCCAGCAGCCGTGGGACAGGGGTGAACACTGAAGCTTTCTTT
- once TRBJ1-6 TRBV28 CASSPLILTGSSNSPLHF TGTGCCAGCAGTCCCCTCATACTAACAGGGTCTTCTAATTCACCCCTCCACTTT
TRBD1 - TRBJ1-5 TRBV29-1 CSVAPGGINQPQHF TGCAGCGTTGCCCCAGGGGGGATTAATCAGCCCCAGCATTTT
- - TRBJ2-7 TRBV30 CAWSVTDSYEQYF TGTGCCTGGAGTGTGACAGACTCCTACGAGCAGTACTTC
- - TRBJ2-5 TRBV7-8 CASSTIPWTEETQYF TGTGCCAGCAGCACAATCCCCTGGACAGAAGAGACCCAGTACTTC
TRBD2 - TRBJ2-3 TRBV30 CAWSRGRVSTDTQYF TGTGCCTGGAGCCGGGGGAGGGTTAGCACAGATACGCAGTATTTT
- many TRBJ2-3 TRBV7-6 CASSLVVEGDTQYF TGTGCCAGCAGCTTAGTAGTTGAGGGAGATACGCAGTATTTT
- - TRBJ1-5 TRBV6-4 CASSEGSQQPQHF TGTGCCAGCAGTGAGGGCAGTCAACAGCCCCAGCATTTT
- - TRBJ1-5 TRBV4-3 CASSQGFYRFQPQHF TGCGCCAGCAGCCAAGGCTTTTACAGATTTCAGCCCCAGCATTTT
- - TRBJ1-1 TRBV4-1 CASSQSLDRRREAEAFF TGCGCCAGCAGCCAATCTTTAGACAGGAGAAGAGAGGCTGAAGCTTTCTTT
TRBD1 - TRBJ1-6 TRBV4-3 CASSQDDAGTGSPLHF TGCGCCAGCAGCCAAGATGACGCCGGGACAGGTTCACCCCTCCACTTT
TRBD1 - TRBJ1-5 TRBV15 CATSRETGIGQPQHF TGTGCCACCAGCAGGGAGACAGGGATTGGTCAGCCCCAGCATTTT
TRBD2 once TRBJ2-1 TRBV30 CAWDTSGGARGKFF TGTGCCTGGGATACTAGCGGGGGGGCCCGCGGTAAGTTCTTC
TRBD1 - TRBJ1-5 TRBV6-1 CASSARQGYNQPQHF TGTGCCAGCAGTGCCCGACAGGGATATAATCAGCCCCAGCATTTT
- - TRBJ2-7 TRBV28 CASSPSLANYEQYF TGTGCCAGCTCTCCGTCACTAGCAAACTACGAGCAGTACTTC
- - TRBJ2-4 TRBV15 CATSRAGVGNIQYF TGTGCCACCAGCAGAGCCGGGGTGGGAAACATTCAGTACTTC
- - TRBJ1-5 TRBV5-6 CASSWGGNQPQHF TGTGCCAGCAGCTGGGGGGGCAATCAGCCCCAGCATTTT
- - TRBJ2-5 TRBV7-2 CASSVSLAQETQYF TGTGCCAGCAGCGTATCGCTAGCGCAAGAGACCCAGTACTTC
- - TRBJ1-1 TRBV6-6 CASGTGYGTEAFF TGTGCCAGCGGTACAGGTTATGGCACTGAAGCTTTCTTT
TRBD1 - TRBJ2-7 TRBV6-1 CASSPTTGSPLEQYF TGTGCCAGCAGCCCGACGACAGGGTCCCCCTTAGAGCAGTACTTC
- once TRBJ2-3 TRBV7-2 CASSSWGGTDTQYF TGTGCCAGCAGCTCGTGGGGGGGCACAGATACGCAGTATTTT
- - TRBJ1-4 TRBV30 CAWEKIRGEKLFF TGTGCCTGGGAAAAAATAAGGGGCGAAAAACTGTTTTTT
- few TRBJ1-1 TRBV4-3 CASSQDSRGTEAFF TGCGCCAGCAGCCAAGATTCCAGGGGAACTGAAGCTTTCTTT
TRBD1 - TRBJ1-1 TRBV5-6 CASSLGGRTEAFF TGTGCCAGCAGCTTAGGGGGCAGGACTGAAGCTTTCTTT
- once TRBJ2-7 TRBV6-5 CASGQTVYEQYF TGTGCCAGCGGGCAAACAGTCTACGAGCAGTACTTC
- - TRBJ1-1 TRBV7-6 CASSLVQMNTEAFF TGTGCCAGCAGCTTAGTCCAGATGAACACTGAAGCTTTCTTT
- - TRBJ1-6 TRBV7-3 CASRDERRGGNSPLHF TGTGCCAGCAGGGATGAGCGTCGTGGTGGGAATTCACCCCTCCACTTT
- - TRBJ1-1 TRBV19 CASSSLGGSEAFF TGTGCCAGTAGTAGTCTAGGGGGTTCAGAAGCTTTCTTT
- - TRBJ1-2 TRBV7-2 CASSALDGYTF TGTGCCAGCAGCGCTCTAGATGGCTACACCTTC
TRBD2 - TRBJ2-3 TRBV7-2 CASSLRPRGGATDTQYF TGTGCCAGCAGCTTAAGGCCCCGCGGGGGGGCCACAGATACGCAGTATTTT
TRBD2 few TRBJ2-4 TRBV7-9 CASSYSGGSDIQYF TGTGCCAGCAGCTATAGCGGGGGGTCGGACATTCAGTACTTC